The clone carrying this T cell receptor (beta chain) was detected only a few times. A much bigger clone sits one base away, suggesting this may be a read error. The entry originates in a study of read filtering for tumor transcriptome and immune sequencing. The ends were cut back, 6 bases at V and 1 base at J, with 19 bases in the middle. The CDR3 length is 16 residues. The germline CDR1 and CDR2 sequences are ENHRY and SYGVKD. This library used about 400 ng RNA and molecular barcoded adaptors spanning alpha/delta and beta/gamma chains. TCRdb reprocessed the reads via MiXCR and lists one record per CDR3 protein. The sample has about 57,000 distinct CDR3 sequences; approximately 15% are singletons.

The receptor was derived from a donor aged 40 or older with multiple myeloma. The specimen was a population of CD138-negative cells sorted from bone marrow. The genes are TRBV10-3 and TRBJ2-7; weak D call: TRBD1 (5 bases). The CDR3 loop reads CAISTTGRVGSYEQYF. In DNA, the CDR3 is TGTGCCATCAGCACTACAGGTAGGGTTGGATCCTACGAGCAGTACTTC.